These 5 T cell receptor beta chains share one sample of origin, sequenced in a study of tumor-infiltrating lymphocytes in primary liver carcinoma. Extraction also yielded germline DNA, while blood RNA was obtained from unsorted whole blood. Starting from roughly 0.5 ug of total RNA, TCR beta cDNA was produced with a primer in the constant region. Libraries covering TCR beta were generated through three nested multiplex PCR rounds (using a slightly modified ARM-PCR). The first two PCR rounds used TRBV1-TRBV30 primers with a Cbeta primer, roughly 10 cycles each. TCRdb itself ran the multiplex PCR reads through MiXCR, one entry per CDR3 protein. The sample consists of about 310,000 distinct CDR3 sequences, 50% to 75% of them appearing once. The specimen sequenced was peripheral blood. These receptors came from a woman in her thirties with primary liver carcinoma and hepatitis B virus infection.

Concerning this clonotype: This may be a read error, as it is one base from a much larger clone. No conserved phenylalanine or tryptophan is present at the end of the CDR3, so a read error is the likely explanation. The rearrangement joins TRBV6-5 to TRBJ2-5; TRBD2 matches 9 bases. This CDR3 has 17 residues. V was pared by 0 bases and J by 7 bases, with 12 bases of the junction left unmatched. Germline V gene lookup returns CDR1 MNHEY and CDR2 SVGAGI. The CDR3 DNA sequence: TGTGCCAGCAGTTACTCGGGCGGGAGGGCCGGCTCTGGGACCCAGTACATC. Translating it yields CASSYSGGRAGSGTQYI.

On this clonotype: A read error may be the cause here, since a much bigger clone is one base away. The CDR3 nucleotides are TGCAGCGCCCTACCACTAGGGACAGGTGAAAAACTGCTTTTT. Amino acids: CSALPLGTGEKLLF. The chain employs TRBV29-1 and TRBJ1-4; 8 positions match TRBD1. The CDR3 sequence is 14 residues long. CDR1 and CDR2 (germline): SQVTM, ANQGSEA.

About this clonotype itself: A single base separates this from a much larger clone, so it may be a read error. The chain is built from TRBV12-3 or TRBV12-4 and TRBJ2-3; 9 bases agree with TRBD1. The CDR3 is made up of 16 amino acids. The CDR3, as DNA: TGTGCCAGCAGTGCCACCGGGACAGGGCGCACAGATCCGCAGTATTTT. It yields the protein CASSATGTGRTDPQYF.

Note on this clonotype: This may come from a read error, since a much larger clone is one base off. Because it lacks the conserved phenylalanine or tryptophan at the end, this CDR3 is likely a read error. The rearrangement links TRBV12-3 or TRBV12-4 to TRBJ2-1, with D perhaps assigned TRBD1 or TRBD2 (5 bases each). V lost 2 bases and J lost 2, with 10 bases in between. The CDR3 totals 15 residues. This CDR3 reads CASSLTRGPYNEQFI. The CDR3 DNA is TGTGCCAGCAGTTTAACGAGGGGCCCCTACAATGAGCAGTTCATC.

This clonotype was observed a handful of times. No conserved phenylalanine or tryptophan is present at the end of the CDR3, so a read error is the likely explanation. The limits of the CDR3 on the DNA are not certain, so only TCRdb's listed CDR3 is given. CDR3 amino acids: CSALGTSGTGELFS. The rearrangement joins TRBV29-1 to TRBJ2-2; the D call of TRBD2 is as the table states it, not checked on the DNA. CDR1 is SQVTM, CDR2 ANQGSEA, per germline. Termini included, the CDR3 measures 14 amino acids.